This T cell receptor (beta chain) was retrieved from a study of blood T cell repertoires in COVID-19. Across the study: Both acute and convalescent COVID-19 samples were obtained from the United States, Italy and Spain. Sample material is recorded as cDNA or gDNA derived from T cells, B-cell-depleted T cells, or PBMCs.

As processed by the authors: Estimates of nucleated cell counts were drawn from the amplification of reference gene primers. Sequencing was performed with immunoSEQ multiplex PCR; in TCRdb, only in-frame clones are kept and a portion is missing. That table furnishes V, J and clone size, whereas the DNA furnished D and trimming. Seen here are fewer than 450,000 clones, about 90% observed once, and the top ten hold approximately 1%. The CDR3 spans 13 residues. Germline-derived CDR1 and CDR2 are ENHRY and SYGVKD. Trimming pared 3 bases from V and 0 bases from J, leaving 5 bases between. The sequence was collected from a woman younger than 45 who had recovered from COVID-19. This sequence joins TRBV10-3 and TRBJ1-1, with D hard to call. The material sequenced was PBMCs or T cells enriched from blood (not recorded which). CDR3 loop: CAISEQLNTEAFF. CDR3 sequence (DNA): TGTGCCATCAGTGAACAGCTGAACACTGAAGCTTTCTTT.